The entry that follows covers one T cell receptor (beta chain) sequence. This CDR3 comprises 16 residues. Germline V gene sequence: CDR1 LNHNV, CDR2 YYDKDF (reference sequence). V was trimmed by 5 bases and J by 1 base, leaving 15 bases between them. The data derive from a study of blood T cell repertoires in COVID-19. For the study at large: Samples taken during acute and convalescent COVID-19 were collected in the United States, Italy and Spain.

In the authors' workflow: The authors estimated nucleated cell counts from reference gene primer amplification. This table comes from immunoSEQ multiplex PCR, and its TCRdb copy is limited to in-frame clones, with some not included. V, J and clone size are those of that table, while D and trimming were read from the DNA. The sample has roughly 160,000 clones, more than 85% seen once. The clonotype originates from a man aged 18 to 30 with acute or convalescent COVID-19. Sequencing was done on a sample of peripheral blood. The chain uses TRBV15 and TRBJ1-5; no firm D call. The CDR3 DNA is TGTGCCACCAGCTCCCTGCTAGGAGGGAGCAATCAGCCCCAGCATTTT. This encodes CATSSLLGGSNQPQHF.